This is a list of T cell receptor beta chains from one sample in a study of T cells in Graves' hyperthyroidism and ophthalmopathy. One entry per CDR3 protein results from TCRdb running MiXCR on the multiplex PCR reads. The data hold around 380,000 distinct CDR3 sequences, with roughly 14% observed a single time. Sequencing was done on a sample of blood. The receptors come from a man aged 30-40 years with Graves' hyperthyroidism that later progressed to Graves' ophthalmopathy. Both conserved end residues are part of each CDR3. The order of the fields is D gene, CDR3 length, J gene, V gene, clone size, CDR3 protein, CDR3 DNA. The D gene is left open where the match is weak. The size entry is marked missing in some rows and otherwise reads once, few, many or a size class.

d_gene: TRBD1; len: 16; j_gene: TRBJ2-5; v_gene: TRBV7-9; abundance: .; CDR3aa: CASSLGGTVYQETQYF; CDR3nt: TGTGCCAGCAGCTTAGGAGGGACAGTGTACCAAGAGACCCAGTACTTC
d_gene: .; len: 15; j_gene: TRBJ1-6; v_gene: TRBV6-2/TRBV6-3; abundance: many; CDR3aa: CASRSGGTPNSPLHF; CDR3nt: TGTGCCAGCAGGAGCGGGGGAACACCAAATTCACCCCTCCACTTT
d_gene: .; len: 12; j_gene: TRBJ1-1; v_gene: TRBV6-5; abundance: many; CDR3aa: CASSYSTGAAFF; CDR3nt: TGTGCCAGCAGTTACTCCACCGGCGCGGCTTTCTTT
d_gene: .; len: 16; j_gene: TRBJ2-1; v_gene: TRBV5-1; abundance: many; CDR3aa: CASSFPRGRSYNEQFF; CDR3nt: TGCGCCAGCAGCTTCCCCCGGGGTCGCTCCTACAATGAGCAGTTCTTC
d_gene: TRBD1; len: 15; j_gene: TRBJ2-5; v_gene: TRBV7-9; abundance: few; CDR3aa: CASSFGQGQGETQYF; CDR3nt: TGTGCCAGCAGTTTCGGACAGGGGCAAGGAGAGACCCAGTACTTC
d_gene: TRBD2; len: 17; j_gene: TRBJ2-3; v_gene: TRBV6-1; abundance: few; CDR3aa: CASSAPPLAGGTDTQYF; CDR3nt: TGTGCCAGCAGTGCCCCCCCACTAGCGGGGGGGACAGATACGCAGTATTTT
d_gene: .; len: 14; j_gene: TRBJ2-5; v_gene: TRBV6-2/TRBV6-3; abundance: .; CDR3aa: CGSSTGLYQETQYF; CDR3nt: TGTGGCAGCAGCACCGGCCTGTACCAAGAGACCCAGTACTTC
d_gene: TRBD1; len: 15; j_gene: TRBJ1-2; v_gene: TRBV11-2; abundance: .; CDR3aa: CASRDRRAGDYGYTF; CDR3nt: TGTGCCAGCAGGGACAGGAGGGCTGGGGACTATGGCTACACCTTC
d_gene: .; len: 14; j_gene: TRBJ2-5; v_gene: TRBV4-1; abundance: few; CDR3aa: CASSQGTLGGAQYF; CDR3nt: TGCGCCAGCAGCCAAGGGACGCTGGGTGGGGCCCAGTACTTC
d_gene: TRBD2; len: 16; j_gene: TRBJ2-3; v_gene: TRBV20-1; abundance: .; CDR3aa: CSARDSSGARGDTQYF; CDR3nt: TGCAGTGCTAGAGATTCTAGCGGGGCCCGGGGAGATACGCAGTATTTT
d_gene: .; len: 18; j_gene: TRBJ2-1; v_gene: TRBV3-1; abundance: .; CDR3aa: CASSQDYGTSYSYNEQFF; CDR3nt: TGTGCCAGCAGCCAAGATTATGGGACATCCTACTCCTACAATGAGCAGTTCTTC
d_gene: .; len: 15; j_gene: TRBJ1-5; v_gene: TRBV2; abundance: many; CDR3aa: CASSADYYSNQPQHF; CDR3nt: TGTGCCAGCAGCGCGGATTACTATAGCAATCAGCCCCAGCATTTT
d_gene: .; len: 14; j_gene: TRBJ1-1; v_gene: TRBV12-3/TRBV12-4; abundance: many; CDR3aa: CASSLREGYTEAFF; CDR3nt: TGTGCCAGCAGTTTACGAGAGGGTTACACTGAAGCTTTCTTT
d_gene: TRBD1; len: 14; j_gene: TRBJ2-7; v_gene: TRBV7-9; abundance: .; CDR3aa: CASSHRGRDHEQYF; CDR3nt: TGTGCCAGCAGCCACAGGGGCAGGGACCACGAGCAGTACTTC
d_gene: TRBD1; len: 13; j_gene: TRBJ1-2; v_gene: TRBV28; abundance: .; CDR3aa: CASKIQGIDGYTF; CDR3nt: TGTGCCAGCAAGATACAGGGGATCGATGGCTACACCTTC
d_gene: .; len: 15; j_gene: TRBJ2-2; v_gene: TRBV9; abundance: .; CDR3aa: CASSVLSRNTGELFF; CDR3nt: TGTGCCAGCAGCGTATTGTCCAGGAACACCGGGGAGCTGTTTTTT
d_gene: .; len: 15; j_gene: TRBJ1-5; v_gene: TRBV19; abundance: many; CDR3aa: CASSWEGVGNQPQHF; CDR3nt: TGTGCCAGTAGTTGGGAGGGAGTTGGCAATCAGCCCCAGCATTTT
d_gene: TRBD1; len: 11; j_gene: TRBJ2-3; v_gene: TRBV28; abundance: many; CDR3aa: CASQGAYTQYF; CDR3nt: TGTGCCAGCCAGGGGGCTTATACGCAGTATTTT
d_gene: TRBD1; len: 14; j_gene: TRBJ2-1; v_gene: TRBV12-3/TRBV12-4; abundance: many; CDR3aa: CASSPGQVYNEQFF; CDR3nt: TGTGCCAGCAGCCCGGGACAGGTTTACAATGAGCAGTTCTTC
d_gene: .; len: 16; j_gene: TRBJ2-4; v_gene: TRBV2; abundance: many; CDR3aa: CASRVSVNLAKNIQYF; CDR3nt: TGTGCCTCAAGGGTTTCCGTCAATCTAGCCAAAAACATTCAGTACTTC
d_gene: .; len: 15; j_gene: TRBJ2-1; v_gene: TRBV14; abundance: few; CDR3aa: CASSQHPGRYNEQFF; CDR3nt: TGTGCCAGCAGCCAACACCCAGGGCGGTACAATGAGCAGTTCTTC
d_gene: TRBD1; len: 14; j_gene: TRBJ1-1; v_gene: TRBV6-1; abundance: many; CDR3aa: CASSWTGVYTEAFF; CDR3nt: TGTGCCAGCAGCTGGACAGGGGTCTATACTGAAGCTTTCTTT
d_gene: .; len: 17; j_gene: TRBJ2-6; v_gene: TRBV12-3/TRBV12-4; abundance: .; CDR3aa: CASRPPTSLTGANVLTF; CDR3nt: TGTGCCAGCAGACCCCCGACAAGTTTGACTGGGGCCAACGTCCTGACTTTC
d_gene: TRBD1; len: 15; j_gene: TRBJ2-7; v_gene: TRBV7-3; abundance: many; CDR3aa: CASSLMTGGAYEQYF; CDR3nt: TGTGCCAGCAGCTTAATGACAGGGGGTGCCTACGAGCAGTACTTC
d_gene: .; len: 12; j_gene: TRBJ2-3; v_gene: TRBV7-9; abundance: few; CDR3aa: CASSWGTDTQYF; CDR3nt: TGTGCCAGCAGCTGGGGCACAGATACGCAGTATTTT
d_gene: TRBD2; len: 16; j_gene: TRBJ2-3; v_gene: TRBV30; abundance: .; CDR3aa: CAWSVGGGGSTDTQYF; CDR3nt: TGTGCCTGGAGTGTAGGCGGCGGGGGGAGCACAGATACGCAGTATTTT
d_gene: .; len: 13; j_gene: TRBJ1-6; v_gene: TRBV20-1; abundance: many; CDR3aa: CSARDTANSPLHF; CDR3nt: TGCAGTGCGCGGGACACGGCGAATTCACCCCTCCACTTT
d_gene: .; len: 14; j_gene: TRBJ2-7; v_gene: TRBV6-1; abundance: few; CDR3aa: CASSRDRFAYEQYF; CDR3nt: TGTGCCAGCAGTCGAGACAGGTTTGCCTACGAGCAGTACTTC
d_gene: TRBD2; len: 11; j_gene: TRBJ2-7; v_gene: TRBV29-1; abundance: .; CDR3aa: CSAPSGNEQYF; CDR3nt: TGCAGCGCCCCGAGCGGGAACGAGCAGTACTTC
d_gene: TRBD1; len: 14; j_gene: TRBJ1-2; v_gene: TRBV2; abundance: .; CDR3aa: CASRSDRGVHGYTF; CDR3nt: TGTGCCAGCAGGTCGGACAGGGGGGTTCATGGCTACACCTTC
d_gene: .; len: 15; j_gene: TRBJ2-5; v_gene: TRBV6-5; abundance: many; CDR3aa: CASSYSAGSQETQYF; CDR3nt: TGTGCCAGCAGTTACTCGGCAGGAAGCCAAGAGACCCAGTACTTC
d_gene: .; len: 14; j_gene: TRBJ2-2; v_gene: TRBV28; abundance: .; CDR3aa: CASRILDLTGELFF; CDR3nt: TGTGCCAGCAGAATTCTAGACCTCACCGGGGAGCTGTTTTTT
d_gene: .; len: 14; j_gene: TRBJ2-3; v_gene: TRBV7-7; abundance: .; CDR3aa: CASSFGGITDTQYF; CDR3nt: TGTGCTAGCAGCTTCGGAGGGATCACAGATACGCAGTATTTT
d_gene: TRBD1; len: 14; j_gene: TRBJ1-6; v_gene: TRBV7-8; abundance: many; CDR3aa: CASSSSQGGSPLHF; CDR3nt: TGTGCCAGCAGCTCAAGCCAGGGGGGATCACCCCTCCACTTT
d_gene: TRBD1; len: 13; j_gene: TRBJ1-4; v_gene: TRBV20-1; abundance: many; CDR3aa: CSARRRGQEKLFF; CDR3nt: TGCAGTGCTAGACGCAGGGGGCAGGAAAAACTGTTTTTT
d_gene: .; len: 16; j_gene: TRBJ2-3; v_gene: TRBV9; abundance: .; CDR3aa: CASNSGPYSPTDTQYF; CDR3nt: TGTGCCAGCAACTCCGGGCCTTATAGCCCCACAGATACGCAGTATTTT
d_gene: .; len: 13; j_gene: TRBJ2-5; v_gene: TRBV7-2; abundance: many; CDR3aa: CASSAHGMETQYF; CDR3nt: TGTGCCAGCAGCGCCCATGGTATGGAGACCCAGTACTTC
d_gene: TRBD2; len: 17; j_gene: TRBJ2-2; v_gene: TRBV28; abundance: .; CDR3aa: CASTPVQGRENTGELFF; CDR3nt: TGTGCCAGCACCCCAGTTCAAGGGAGGGAAAACACCGGGGAGCTGTTTTTT
d_gene: .; len: 15; j_gene: TRBJ2-5; v_gene: TRBV28; abundance: .; CDR3aa: CASSFQDRPIETQYF; CDR3nt: TGTGCCAGCAGTTTCCAGGACAGACCCATAGAGACCCAGTACTTC
d_gene: .; len: 17; j_gene: TRBJ1-3; v_gene: TRBV27; abundance: few; CDR3aa: CASNLSPGRWPGNTIYF; CDR3nt: TGTGCCAGCAACCTATCTCCAGGGCGGTGGCCTGGAAACACCATATATTTT
d_gene: .; len: 14; j_gene: TRBJ1-5; v_gene: TRBV6-1; abundance: many; CDR3aa: CASSEAFSNQPQHF; CDR3nt: TGTGCCAGCAGTGAAGCTTTTAGCAATCAGCCCCAGCATTTT
d_gene: .; len: 16; j_gene: TRBJ1-5; v_gene: TRBV28; abundance: many; CDR3aa: CASSPGTTAFNQPQHF; CDR3nt: TGTGCCAGCAGCCCCGGGACAACGGCTTTCAATCAGCCCCAGCATTTT
d_gene: TRBD2; len: 18; j_gene: TRBJ2-7; v_gene: TRBV28; abundance: many; CDR3aa: CASSLRPGFRGGLHEQYF; CDR3nt: TGTGCCAGCAGTTTACGGCCTGGTTTCCGGGGGGGCCTCCACGAGCAGTACTTC
d_gene: .; len: 24; j_gene: TRBJ2-7; v_gene: TRBV10-2; abundance: .; CDR3aa: CASTNQTSMYLCASSRIQGERQYF; CDR3nt: .
d_gene: TRBD1; len: 13; j_gene: TRBJ2-7; v_gene: TRBV2; abundance: many; CDR3aa: CASRDRESYEQYF; CDR3nt: TGTGCCAGCAGGGACAGGGAATCCTACGAGCAGTACTTC
d_gene: TRBD1; len: 13; j_gene: TRBJ2-1; v_gene: TRBV20-1; abundance: many; CDR3aa: CSAFQGARNEQFF; CDR3nt: TGCAGTGCTTTCCAGGGGGCGCGGAATGAGCAGTTCTTC
d_gene: TRBD1; len: 15; j_gene: TRBJ2-6; v_gene: TRBV24-1; abundance: few; CDR3aa: CATRGQGSGANVLTF; CDR3nt: TGTGCCACCAGGGGACAGGGTTCTGGGGCCAACGTCCTGACTTTC
d_gene: .; len: 12; j_gene: TRBJ2-5; v_gene: TRBV20-1; abundance: many; CDR3aa: CSASRGEETQYF; CDR3nt: TGCAGTGCTAGTAGGGGTGAAGAGACCCAGTACTTC
d_gene: .; len: 11; j_gene: TRBJ2-1; v_gene: TRBV12-5; abundance: few; CDR3aa: CASGVYNEQFF; CDR3nt: TGTGCTAGTGGGGTGTACAATGAGCAGTTCTTC